One and the same sample provided the 31 T cell receptor beta chains below, sequenced in a study of blood T cell repertoires in COVID-19. This table comes from immunoSEQ multiplex PCR, and its TCRdb copy is limited to in-frame clones, with some not included. This table holds about 61,000 clones, roughly 88% found once. Material: peripheral blood. These receptor sequences come from a human donor in a cohort sampled during active COVID-19.

This clone occurred once. The gene calls are TRBV5-6 and TRBJ2-5, with D possibly being TRBD2 (6 bases). CDR1 and CDR2 from the germline V gene are SGHDT and YYEEEE. The CDR3 consists of 14 residues. Between the trimmed V and J ends, which lost 0 bases and 5 bases, there was a span of 11 bases. DNA for the CDR3: TGTGCCAGCAGCTTGGGTGCAGGGAGGGAGACCCAGTACTTC. Residues: CASSLGAGRETQYF.

The chain recombines TRBV27 with TRBJ2-7; D unclear. Trimming removed 4 bases at V and 0 bases at J, with 4 bases between. The CDR3 covers 12 residues. The germline V gene encodes CDR1 MNHEY and CDR2 SMNVEV (reference sequence). CDR3 loop: CASSSYSYEQYF. Here the CDR3 DNA reads TGTGCCAGCAGTTCGTACTCCTACGAGCAGTACTTC.

The J gene is TRBJ2-7, the V gene TRBV13; 7 positions agree with TRBD2. Germline CDR1 PRHDT, CDR2 FYEKMQ (reference sequence). J gave up 9 bases and V 4 bases, and 15 bases lay outside the gene matches. The CDR3 runs to 15 residues. The CDR3: CASSSQRDPGYRQYF. The CDR3 DNA is TGTGCCAGCAGCTCCCAGCGGGACCCAGGATATCGGCAGTACTTC.

V gene TRBV11-2 combines with J gene TRBJ1-6; no definite D call. The V gene lost 5 bases and the J gene lost 2 bases, with 16 bases spanning the gap. The CDR3 length is 17 residues. The V gene's germline CDR1 is SGHAT and CDR2 FQNNGV. The CDR3 is CASSARVGSAYNSPLHF. CDR3 nucleotides: TGTGCCAGCAGCGCCCGAGTTGGGAGCGCCTATAATTCACCCCTCCACTTT.

The chain couples TRBV5-8 to TRBJ1-5; D is possibly TRBD1 (5 bases). Per germline, CDR1 SGHTS and CDR2 YDEGEE. Trimming cost V 1 base and J 0 bases, with 14 bases left between them. The CDR3 totals 17 residues. The CDR3 region has the DNA TGTGCCAGCAGCTTGATCCCAGGGTCCGATAGCAATCAGCCCCAGCATTTT. Its protein product is CASSLIPGSDSNQPQHF.

The V and J genes are TRBV5-4 and TRBJ2-7; possible D gene TRBD2, 8 bases. V was shortened by 5 bases and J by 3 bases, with 18 bases between the two germline ends. There are 15 residues in the CDR3. The germline gives CDR1 SGHNT, CDR2 YYREEE (reference sequence). The CDR3 DNA is TGTGCCAGCAGTCGGGAGGGGACAGAGTTCTACGAGCAGTACTTC. Its translation: CASSREGTEFYEQYF.

The V gene is TRBV7-9, the J gene TRBJ1-1; no firm D call. Germline V gives CDR1 SEHNR, CDR2 FQNEAQ (reference sequence). The V and J ends lost 3 bases and 4 bases respectively, with 12 bases between them. The length of the CDR3 is 14 residues. Here the CDR3 reads CASSFGDIGTEAFF. The CDR3 DNA sequence: TGTGCCAGCAGCTTCGGGGATATAGGCACTGAAGCTTTCTTT.

This chain connects TRBV6-2 or TRBV6-3 to TRBJ1-1; 10 nucleotides line up with TRBD1. CDR1 and CDR2 from the germline V gene are MNHEY and SVGEGT. This CDR3 region has 13 residues. V was pared by 5 bases and J by 12 bases, with 9 bases of the junction left unmatched. CDR3 nucleotides: TGTGCCAGCAGTGGAGGGACAGGGGTCGTGTCTTTCTTT. This gives the protein CASSGGTGVVSFF.

The V call is TRBV10-1, the J call TRBJ2-3; TRBD2 matches at 14 bases. With V trimmed by 3 bases and J by 1 base, 9 bases remained unmatched. Germline V gene lookup returns CDR1 WNHNN and CDR2 SYGVQD (reference sequence). The CDR3 covers 19 residues. The CDR3 sequence is CASSDPGLAGEKRTDTQYF. For the CDR3, the DNA is TGCGCCAGCAGTGATCCGGGACTAGCGGGAGAAAAGCGCACAGATACGCAGTATTTT.

V is TRBV27 and J is TRBJ2-1; D is ambiguous. The CDR3 runs 15 residues. Germline values: CDR1 MNHEY, CDR2 SMNVEV (reference sequence). Trimming stripped 3 bases from V and 0 bases from J, with 9 bases between. CDR3 sequence (DNA): TGTGCCAGCAGTTTGGGCGCAAGCTCCTACAATGAGCAGTTCTTC. Translation gives CASSLGASSYNEQFF.

This chain links TRBV19 with TRBJ1-2; 7 nucleotides line up with TRBD1. This CDR3 is built from 12 residues. Germline trimming cut 7 bases from V and 5 bases from J; bases unmatched to any gene: 4. Per germline, CDR1 LNHDA and CDR2 SQIVND (reference sequence). This CDR3 reads CASTTGRYGYTF. CDR3 coding DNA: TGTGCCAGTACGACAGGGAGGTATGGCTACACCTTC.

This sequence joins TRBV7-6 and TRBJ2-1, with 14 positions matching TRBD2. This CDR3 spans 17 amino acids. Looked up from germline, CDR1 is SGHVS and CDR2 is FNYEAQ. V shed 6 bases, J shed 7 bases, and the junction held 11 bases outside the gene matches. Here the CDR3 reads CASSPRLAGGPGNEQFF. CDR3 in DNA: TGTGCCAGCAGTCCCCGACTAGCGGGAGGGCCGGGGAATGAGCAGTTCTTC.

V usage is TRBV7-9 and J usage is TRBJ1-3; D gene unclear. Germline CDR1 reads SEHNR; CDR2 reads FQNEAQ (reference sequence). The V gene lost 5 bases and the J gene lost 0 bases, with 11 bases spanning the gap. This CDR3 has 15 amino acids. CDR3 nucleotide sequence: TGTGCCAGCAGCGCCCAGGATCTCTCTGGAAACACCATATATTTT. This encodes CASSAQDLSGNTIYF.

The chain joins TRBV19 to TRBJ2-1, with 9 positions matching TRBD2. V lost 4 bases to trimming and J lost 7 bases; unmatched junction nucleotides: 11. The CDR3 length is 16 residues. CDR1 is LNHDA, CDR2 SQIVND, per germline (reference sequence). The CDR3 is CASSRLAGVLQNEQFF. The CDR3 DNA follows: TGTGCCAGTAGTAGGTTAGCGGGGGTCCTACAGAATGAGCAGTTCTTC.

The rearrangement links TRBV5-1 to TRBJ1-1; D gene unclear. CDR3 length equals 15 residues. The germline V and J ends were trimmed by 1 base and 0 bases, with 10 bases remaining between them. Per germline, CDR1 SGHRS and CDR2 YFSETQ. The CDR3 protein is CASSLSGVMNTEAFF. In nucleotides, the CDR3 is TGCGCCAGCAGCTTGTCCGGGGTTATGAACACTGAAGCTTTCTTT.

This chain uses TRBV3-1 (or the pseudogene TRBV3-2) with TRBJ2-7, with 9 bases matching TRBD1. The CDR3 sequence is 14 residues long. Per the germline V gene, CDR1 is LGHDT and CDR2 is YNNKEL (reference sequence). V lost 4 bases, J lost 3 bases, and 4 bases stayed unmatched. The CDR3 sequence: CASSRTGDSYEQYF. CDR3 DNA sequence: TGTGCCAGCAGCCGGACAGGGGATAGCTACGAGCAGTACTTC.

This clone has just one count. The J gene is TRBJ1-3, the V gene TRBV9, with D maybe TRBD1 (5 bases). The V gene's germline CDR1 is SGDLS and CDR2 YYNGEE. V was cut by 3 bases and J by 4 bases, with 14 bases left in between. This CDR3 is 15 amino acids long. The CDR3 is CASSAQWGLGNTIYF. CDR3 in DNA: TGTGCCAGCAGCGCCCAATGGGGACTCGGAAACACCATATATTTT.

V is TRBV20-1 and J is TRBJ1-2, with D tentatively TRBD1 (6 bases). V gave up 5 bases and J gave up 4 bases, with 8 bases separating them. The CDR3 consists of 11 residues. Germline V lookup: CDR1 DFQATT, CDR2 SNEGSKA (reference sequence). CDR3 coding DNA: TGCAGTGCTCCAGGGGCCTATGGCTACACCTTC. Its protein product is CSAPGAYGYTF.

The V gene is TRBV4-1, the J gene TRBJ2-5; D is possibly TRBD2 (5 bases). V was cut by 4 bases and J by 8 bases, with 14 bases left in between. Germline CDR1 is MGHRA and CDR2 is YSYEKL. The CDR3 runs to 13 residues. The CDR3 protein is CASSRGLPETQYF. As DNA, the CDR3 is TGCGCCAGCAGCCGAGGGCTTCCCGAAACCCAGTACTTC.

This chain joins TRBV5-1 and TRBJ2-2, with 8 bases fitting TRBD1. Germline assignment: CDR1 SGHRS and CDR2 YFSETQ. V lost 7 bases, J lost 4 bases, and 12 bases stayed unmatched. The CDR3 has 16 amino acids. The CDR3, as DNA: TGCGCCAGCCTAAGTGGGACAGGTTATAGCACCGGGGAGCTGTTTTTT. Translation gives CASLSGTGYSTGELFF.

The chain uses TRBV30 and TRBJ1-2, with 7 bases fitting TRBD1. The trim removed 7 bases at V and 2 bases at J, leaving 13 bases unmatched. Germline CDR1 is GTSNPN and CDR2 is SVGIG (reference sequence). This CDR3 comprises 15 residues. The CDR3 region has the DNA TGTGCCTCGAGACGTGGGACAGCGATAAACTATGGCTACACCTTC. It specifies CASRRGTAINYGYTF.

This clone appeared a single time. V usage is TRBV19 and J usage is TRBJ1-5; the match to TRBD1 covers 7 bases. V gave up 7 bases and J gave up 3 bases; unmatched junction bases: 6. There are 14 residues in the CDR3. CDR1 and CDR2 from the germline V gene are LNHDA and SQIVND (reference sequence). This CDR3 is CASMRDRDNQPQHF. CDR3 in DNA: TGTGCCAGTATGCGTGACAGGGACAATCAGCCCCAGCATTTT. Based on the CDR3 plus reference TRBV19 and TRBJ1-5, the full variable domain is DGGITQSPKYLFRKEGQNVTLSCEQNLNHDAMYWYRQDPGQGLRLIYYSQIVNDFQKGDIAEGYSVSREKKESFPLTVTSAQKNPTAFYLCASMRDRDNQPQHFGDGTRLSIL.

This clone is a singleton in its sample. The V and J genes are TRBV7-8 and TRBJ1-1; 9 bases map to TRBD1. The germline CDR1 and CDR2 sequences are SGHVS and FQNEAQ. The CDR3 sequence is 15 residues long. Trimming at V came to 6 bases and at J to 10 bases, leaving 15 bases not matched to a gene. The CDR3 DNA reads as TGTGCCAGCAGGAGCCCGGGACAGGGACCTTATGGAGCTTTCTTT. It encodes CASRSPGQGPYGAFF.

The chain has TRBV27 and TRBJ1-2, with 8 bases identical to TRBD1. CDR3 length: 16 amino acids. Germline V lookup: CDR1 MNHEY, CDR2 SMNVEV (reference sequence). Trimming cost V 2 bases and J 1 base; bases outside gene matches: 6. In nucleotides, the CDR3 is TGTGCCAGCAGTTTAGTTGGGACAGGCTTTAACTATGGCTACACCTTC. Translating gives CASSLVGTGFNYGYTF.

In its sample, this clone was seen once. CDR3 DNA: TGTGCCAGTAGTAAGACTAGCGGGATAAATGAGCAGTTCTTC. This gives the protein CASSKTSGINEQFF. V and J are TRBV19 and TRBJ2-1; 11 bases map to TRBD2. Germline CDR1 LNHDA, CDR2 SQIVND (reference sequence). The CDR3 runs to 14 residues. The junction had 3 bases not matched to a gene; V was cut back by 4 bases and J by 7 bases.

The chain joins TRBV7-2 to TRBJ1-5, with TRBD1 matching over 7 bases. The ends lost 4 bases at V and 4 bases at J; junction bases unmatched: 4. CDR1 is SGHTA and CDR2 is FQGNSA in the germline V gene. The CDR3 spans 14 residues. This chain's CDR3 is CASSSGQVNQPQHF. The CDR3 DNA reads as TGTGCCAGCAGCTCCGGACAGGTAAATCAGCCCCAGCATTTT.

V usage is TRBV18 and J usage is TRBJ1-4; no definite D call. The V end lost 3 bases, the J end lost 5 bases, and 16 bases lay between the germline ends. Germline lookup yields CDR1 KGHSH and CDR2 LQKENI. CDR3 length: 16 residues. The CDR3 DNA follows: TGTGCCAGCTCACCCCCTTTCGGAACAGAGAATGAAAAACTGTTTTTT. Translation: CASSPPFGTENEKLFF. Full variable domain (remainder filled in from reference TRBV18 and TRBJ1-4): NAGVMQNPRHLVRRRGQEARLRCSPMKGHSHVYWYRQLPEEGLKFMVYLQKENIIDESGMPKERFSAEFPKEGPSILRIQQVVRGDSAAYFCASSPPFGTENEKLFFGSGTQLSVL.

The V gene is TRBV30, the J gene TRBJ2-7; 7 bases match TRBD2. The germline CDR1 and CDR2 sequences are GTSNPN and SVGIG (reference sequence). V was clipped by 2 bases and J by 6 bases; unmatched bases: 7. CDR3 size: 13 residues. CDR3 in amino acids: CAWSIAGVTEQYF. DNA for the CDR3: TGTGCCTGGAGTATTGCGGGAGTTACCGAGCAGTACTTC.

For this clone: At the DNA level, this CDR3 is encoded by other sequences in the same sample as well. The chain employs TRBV7-9 and TRBJ2-7; the D is unclear. Germline V gene sequence: CDR1 SEHNR, CDR2 FQNEAQ (reference sequence). This CDR3 has 13 residues. With 5 bases removed from V and 2 bases from J, the gap between germline ends came to 10 bases. CDR3 DNA sequence: TGTGCCAGCAGCCCTGGCAGGACCTACGAGCAGTACTTC. It yields the protein CASSPGRTYEQYF.

This chain joins TRBV7-9 and TRBJ2-7; D gene unclear. Germline-derived CDR1 and CDR2 are SEHNR and FQNEAQ (reference sequence). The germline V and J ends were trimmed by 3 bases and 2 bases, with 8 bases remaining between them. The CDR3 sequence is 13 residues long. The CDR3 nucleotides are TGTGCCAGCAGCTTGGGCCGCGCCTACGAGCAGTACTTC. Its protein product is CASSLGRAYEQYF.

This chain connects TRBV7-2 to TRBJ2-3, with 10 positions matching TRBD1. V lost 0 bases and J lost 3; bases outside the gene matches: 9. CDR3 length: 18 residues. CDR1 and CDR2 from the germline V gene are SGHTA and FQGNSA. CDR3 residues: CASSLASGTGVLTDTQYF. The CDR3 DNA sequence: TGTGCCAGCAGCTTAGCTTCCGGGACAGGGGTTTTGACAGATACGCAGTATTTT. Full variable domain (missing parts from reference TRBV7-2 and TRBJ2-3): GAGVSQSPSNKVTEKGKDVELRCDPISGHTALYWYRQSLGQGLEFLIYFQGNSAPDKSGLPSDRFSAERTGGSVSTLTIQRTQQEDSAVYLCASSLASGTGVLTDTQYFGPGTRLTVL.